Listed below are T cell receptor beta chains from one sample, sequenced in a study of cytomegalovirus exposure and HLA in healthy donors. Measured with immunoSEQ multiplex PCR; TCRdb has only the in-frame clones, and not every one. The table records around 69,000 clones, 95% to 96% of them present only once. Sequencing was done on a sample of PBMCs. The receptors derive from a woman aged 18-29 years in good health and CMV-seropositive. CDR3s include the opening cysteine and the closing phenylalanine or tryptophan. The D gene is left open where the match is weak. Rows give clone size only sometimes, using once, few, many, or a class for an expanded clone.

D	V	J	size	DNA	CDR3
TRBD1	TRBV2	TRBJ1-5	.	TGTGCCAGCAGTGCCCCGGGACAGGTCAATCAGCCCCAGCATTTT	CASSAPGQVNQPQHF
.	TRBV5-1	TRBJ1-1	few	TGCGCCAGCGTACCGGGACACTCGAACACTGAAGCTTTCTTT	CASVPGHSNTEAFF
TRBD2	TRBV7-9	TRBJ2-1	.	TGTGCCAGCAGCCCAAGGGCTAGCGGGAGGGAGAGCTCCTACAATGAGCAGTTCTTC	CASSPRASGRESSYNEQFF
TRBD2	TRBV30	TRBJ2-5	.	TGTGCCTGGAGTCGGGGGGGAGAGACCCAGTACTTC	CAWSRGGETQYF
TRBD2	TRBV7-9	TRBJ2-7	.	TGTGCCAGCAGCCTCGGGGACTACTCCTACGAGCAGTACTTC	CASSLGDYSYEQYF
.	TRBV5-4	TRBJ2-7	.	TGTGCCAGCAGCTTTAAGGGGCCGGACGAGCAGTACTTC	CASSFKGPDEQYF
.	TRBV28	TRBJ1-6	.	TGTGCCAGCAGTTTAAACAGGGTAGATTCACCCCTCCACTTT	CASSLNRVDSPLHF
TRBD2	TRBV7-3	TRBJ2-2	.	TGTGCCAGCAGCTTCAGAGCGGGAGGAAGAACCGGGGAGCTGTTTTTT	CASSFRAGGRTGELFF
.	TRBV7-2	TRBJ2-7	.	TGTGCCAGCACGGGGGTCGGCGAGCAGTACTTC	CASTGVGEQYF
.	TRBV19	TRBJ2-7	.	TGTGCCAGTAGTATTAGTCGGGGGACCTACGAGCAGTACTTC	CASSISRGTYEQYF
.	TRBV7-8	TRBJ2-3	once	TGTGCCAGCAGCTTAGGCGGGTGGGGATTTGGAGATACGCAGTATTTT	CASSLGGWGFGDTQYF